This entry lists 9 T cell receptor beta chains sequenced from one sample in a study of post-analysis software for immune sequencing data. Presence of unique molecular identifiers characterized the TCR beta cDNA libraries. TCRdb ran MiXCR on the PCR reads and lists one entry per CDR3 protein. The data show fewer than 550,000 distinct CDR3 sequences, around 31% seen once. Study-wide results and caveats: Relative to controls, patients had about five TRBV segments at higher frequency, with TRBV5-6, TRBV5-1 and TRBV20-1 among these.

Antigen specificity for these receptors is unknown. Sequenced sample: blood. The receptors were sampled from a girl under 18 with multiple sclerosis.

This chain links TRBV5-1 with TRBJ1-4; the D is unclear. Germline CDR1 is SGHRS and CDR2 is YFSETQ. Trimming left V 2 bases short and J 6 bases short, with 8 bases between. CDR3 length equals 13 residues. CDR3 sequence reads: CASSLQYDEKLFF. The CDR3 DNA sequence: TGCGCCAGCAGCTTACAGTACGATGAAAAACTGTTTTTT.

The genes are TRBV7-2 and TRBJ1-5; D is undetermined. The germline V gene encodes CDR1 SGHTA and CDR2 FQGNSA. The CDR3 runs 15 residues. The V gene lost 1 base and the J gene lost 0 bases, with 7 bases spanning the gap. CDR3 loop: CASSLVPSSNQPQHF. The CDR3 DNA follows: TGTGCCAGCAGCTTAGTCCCCTCTAGCAATCAGCCCCAGCATTTT.

The chain has TRBV20-1 and TRBJ2-4; maybe TRBD2 (6 bases). The end of the DNA aligns better with TRBJ2-7, so the J call may be wrong. In germline, CDR1 is DFQATT, CDR2 SNEGSKA (reference sequence). The CDR3 is made up of 13 amino acids. As DNA, the CDR3 is TGCAGTGCTAGGTCGGACGGGGGATACGAGCAGTACTTC. It yields the protein CSARSDGGYEQYF.

In its sample, this clonotype was seen a few times. The rearrangement uses TRBV6-5 and TRBJ2-5; D is possibly TRBD1 or TRBD2 (6 bases each). The DNA end lines up better with TRBJ2-7; the J call may be wrong. Per germline, CDR1 MNHEY and CDR2 SVGAGI. CDR3 length: 15 amino acids. Here the CDR3 DNA reads TGTGCCAGCAGTTACGGAGGGGGTTCGAAGGACGAGCAGTACTTC. Amino acid sequence: CASSYGGGSKDEQYF.

This chain uses TRBV7-9 with TRBJ2-1, with D possibly being TRBD2 (5 bases). The CDR3 loop spans 16 amino acids. V gave up 5 bases and J gave up 6 bases, with 20 bases separating them. The V gene's germline CDR1 is SEHNR and CDR2 FQNEAQ (reference sequence). For the CDR3, the DNA is TGTGCCAGCAGCCCTCTTCGTGGCCGGAGGAGCAATGAGCAGTTCTTC. It specifies CASSPLRGRRSNEQFF.

This clonotype was seen a handful of times. The chain couples TRBV5-1 to TRBJ2-5, with 10 bases aligning to TRBD2. The V gene end was trimmed by 0 bases and the J gene end by 1 base; junction bases not matched to a gene: 3. Per germline, CDR1 SGHRS and CDR2 YFSETQ. The CDR3 runs to 16 residues. The CDR3 DNA sequence: TGCGCCAGCAGCTTGGATCCTAGCGGGGGCCAAGAGACCCAGTACTTC. Translated: CASSLDPSGGQETQYF.

The J gene is TRBJ2-5, the V gene TRBV20-1, with TRBD1 as a possible D gene (6 bases). V lost 5 bases, J lost 3 bases, and 25 bases lay in between. The germline V gene encodes CDR1 DFQATT and CDR2 SNEGSKA (reference sequence). The CDR3 is 17 amino acids. The CDR3 DNA is TGCAGTGCTGCCTTTTTGTCTTGGTTGGGGGCGGAAGAGACCCAGTACTTC. Translated: CSAAFLSWLGAEETQYF.

This clonotype was detected many times. CDR3 nucleotides: TGTGCCAGCAGACGGGACGGGCGAGGCTACACCTTC. Its translation is CASRRDGRGYTF. This chain joins TRBV2 and TRBJ1-2; weak D call: TRBD1 (5 bases). The CDR3 loop spans 12 amino acids. Trimming stripped 6 bases from V and 8 bases from J, with 13 bases between. Germline lookup yields CDR1 SNHLY and CDR2 FYNNEI.

This rearrangement joins TRBV7-9 to TRBJ2-5, with D possibly being TRBD2 (7 bases). CDR1 and CDR2 from the germline V gene are SEHNR and FQNEAQ (reference sequence). The germline V and J ends were trimmed by 2 bases and 5 bases, with 18 bases remaining between them. The CDR3 spans 16 residues. The CDR3 region is CASSLIGGPRLETQYF. The CDR3 bases are TGTGCCAGCAGCTTAATCGGGGGGCCCCGTTTGGAGACCCAGTACTTC.